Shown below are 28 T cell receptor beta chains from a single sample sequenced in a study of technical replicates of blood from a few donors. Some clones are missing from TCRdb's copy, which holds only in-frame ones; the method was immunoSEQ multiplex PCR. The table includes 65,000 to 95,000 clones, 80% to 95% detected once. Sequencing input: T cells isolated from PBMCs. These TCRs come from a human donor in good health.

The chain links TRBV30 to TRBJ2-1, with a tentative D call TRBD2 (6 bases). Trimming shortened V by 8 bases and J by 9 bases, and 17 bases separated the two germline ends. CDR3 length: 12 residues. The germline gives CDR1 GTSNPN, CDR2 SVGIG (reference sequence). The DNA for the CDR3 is TGTGCCAGCGGCCTCGATAGCGGTGAGCAGTTCTTC. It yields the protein CASGLDSGEQFF.

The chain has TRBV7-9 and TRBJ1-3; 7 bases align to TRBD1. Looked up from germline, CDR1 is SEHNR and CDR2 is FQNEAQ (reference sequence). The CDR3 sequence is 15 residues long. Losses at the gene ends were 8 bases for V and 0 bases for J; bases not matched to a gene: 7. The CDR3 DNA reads TGTGCCAGCGATGGACAGGCGAACTCTGGAAACACCATATATTTT. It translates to CASDGQANSGNTIYF.

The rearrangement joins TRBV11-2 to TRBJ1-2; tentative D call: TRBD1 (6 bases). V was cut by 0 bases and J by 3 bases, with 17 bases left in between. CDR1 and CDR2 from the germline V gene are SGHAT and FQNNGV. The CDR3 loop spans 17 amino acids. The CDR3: CASSLDLAWGRDYGYTF. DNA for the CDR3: TGTGCCAGCAGCTTAGATCTTGCGTGGGGGCGCGACTATGGCTACACCTTC.

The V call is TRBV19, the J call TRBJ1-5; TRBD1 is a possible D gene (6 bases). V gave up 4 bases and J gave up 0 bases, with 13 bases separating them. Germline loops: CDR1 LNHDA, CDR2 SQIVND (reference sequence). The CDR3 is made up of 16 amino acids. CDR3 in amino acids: CASSNLQGYSNQPQHF. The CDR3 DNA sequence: TGTGCCAGTAGTAATTTACAGGGCTATAGCAATCAGCCCCAGCATTTT. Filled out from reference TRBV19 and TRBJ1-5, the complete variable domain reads DGGITQSPKYLFRKEGQNVTLSCEQNLNHDAMYWYRQDPGQGLRLIYYSQIVNDFQKGDIAEGYSVSREKKESFPLTVTSAQKNPTAFYLCASSNLQGYSNQPQHFGDGTRLSIL.

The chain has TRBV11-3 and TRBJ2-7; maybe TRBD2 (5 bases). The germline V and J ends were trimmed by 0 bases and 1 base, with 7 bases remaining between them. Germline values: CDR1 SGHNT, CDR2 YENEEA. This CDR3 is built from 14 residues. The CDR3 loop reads CASSLERGSYEQYF. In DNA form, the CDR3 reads TGTGCCAGCAGCTTAGAACGGGGTTCCTACGAGCAGTACTTC. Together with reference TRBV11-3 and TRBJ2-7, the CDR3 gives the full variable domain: EAGVVQSPRYKIIEKKQPVAFWCNPISGHNTLYWYLQNLGQGPELLIRYENEEAVDDSQLPKDRFSAERLKGVDSTLKIQPAELGDSAVYLCASSLERGSYEQYFGPGTRLTVT.

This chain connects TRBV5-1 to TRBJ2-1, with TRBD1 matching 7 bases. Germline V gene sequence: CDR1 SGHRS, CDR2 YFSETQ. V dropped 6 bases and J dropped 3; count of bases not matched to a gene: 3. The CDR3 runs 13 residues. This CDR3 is CASTGTVYNEQFF. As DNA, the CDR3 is TGCGCCAGCACCGGGACAGTCTACAATGAGCAGTTCTTC.

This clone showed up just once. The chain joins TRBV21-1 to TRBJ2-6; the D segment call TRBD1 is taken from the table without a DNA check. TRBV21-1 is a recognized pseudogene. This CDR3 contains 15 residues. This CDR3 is CASSKAEDRANVLTF. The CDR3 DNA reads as TGTGCCAGCAGCAAAGCTGAGGACAGAGCCAACGTCCTGACTTTC.

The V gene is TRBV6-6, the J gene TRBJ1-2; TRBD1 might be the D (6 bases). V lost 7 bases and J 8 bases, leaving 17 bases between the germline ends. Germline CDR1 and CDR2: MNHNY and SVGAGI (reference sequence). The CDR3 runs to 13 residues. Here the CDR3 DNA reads TGTGCCAGCACCCCCGGGGGGCCACTGGGCTACACCTTC. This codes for CASTPGGPLGYTF.

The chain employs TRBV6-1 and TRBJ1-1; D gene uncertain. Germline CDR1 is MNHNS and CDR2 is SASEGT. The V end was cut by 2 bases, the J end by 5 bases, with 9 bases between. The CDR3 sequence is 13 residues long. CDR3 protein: CASSETVWTEAFF. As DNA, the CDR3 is TGTGCCAGCAGTGAAACGGTTTGGACTGAAGCTTTCTTT.

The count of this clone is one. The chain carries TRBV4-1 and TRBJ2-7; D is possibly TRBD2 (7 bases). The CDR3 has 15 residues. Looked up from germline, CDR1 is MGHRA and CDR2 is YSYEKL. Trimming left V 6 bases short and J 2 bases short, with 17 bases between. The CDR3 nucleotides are TGCGCCAGCAGAAGGGGGGGGAGCAGAGCCTACGAGCAGTACTTC. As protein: CASRRGGSRAYEQYF.

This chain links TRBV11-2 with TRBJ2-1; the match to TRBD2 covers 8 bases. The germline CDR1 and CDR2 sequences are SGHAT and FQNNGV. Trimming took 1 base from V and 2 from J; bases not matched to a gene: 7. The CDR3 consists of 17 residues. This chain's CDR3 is CASSLGLAGPPYNEQFF. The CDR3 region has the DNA TGTGCCAGCAGCTTAGGTTTAGCGGGGCCACCCTACAATGAGCAGTTCTTC. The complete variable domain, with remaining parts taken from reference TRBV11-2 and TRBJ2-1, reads EAGVAQSPRYKIIEKRQSVAFWCNPISGHATLYWYQQILGQGPKLLIQFQNNGVVDDSQLPKDRFSAERLKGVDSTLKIQPAKLEDSAVYLCASSLGLAGPPYNEQFFGPGTRLTVL.

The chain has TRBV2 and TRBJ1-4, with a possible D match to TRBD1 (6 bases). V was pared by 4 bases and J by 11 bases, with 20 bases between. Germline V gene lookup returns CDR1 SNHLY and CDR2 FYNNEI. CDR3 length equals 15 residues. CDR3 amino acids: CASSVNVRDTGKLFF. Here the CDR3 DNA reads TGTGCCAGCAGTGTAAACGTCCGGGACACTGGGAAACTGTTTTTT.

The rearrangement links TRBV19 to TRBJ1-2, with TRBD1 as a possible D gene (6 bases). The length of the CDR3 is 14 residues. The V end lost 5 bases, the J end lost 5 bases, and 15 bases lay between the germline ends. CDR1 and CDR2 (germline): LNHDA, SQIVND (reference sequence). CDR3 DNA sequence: TGTGCCAGTAGTTGGGGGAGAGGGACATATGGCTACACCTTC. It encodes CASSWGRGTYGYTF.

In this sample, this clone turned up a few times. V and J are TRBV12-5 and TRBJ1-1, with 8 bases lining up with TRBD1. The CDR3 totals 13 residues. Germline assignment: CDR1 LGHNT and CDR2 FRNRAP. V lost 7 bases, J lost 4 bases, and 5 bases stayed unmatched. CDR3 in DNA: TGTGCTAGTGTCCCGGACAGGGTCACTGAAGCTTTCTTT. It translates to CASVPDRVTEAFF.

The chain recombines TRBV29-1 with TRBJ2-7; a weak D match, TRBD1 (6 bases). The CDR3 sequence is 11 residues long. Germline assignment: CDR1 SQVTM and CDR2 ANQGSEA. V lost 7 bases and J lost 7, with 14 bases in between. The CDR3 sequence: CSGRRRGEQYF. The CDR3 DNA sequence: TGCAGCGGGAGACGCAGGGGAGAGCAGTACTTC.

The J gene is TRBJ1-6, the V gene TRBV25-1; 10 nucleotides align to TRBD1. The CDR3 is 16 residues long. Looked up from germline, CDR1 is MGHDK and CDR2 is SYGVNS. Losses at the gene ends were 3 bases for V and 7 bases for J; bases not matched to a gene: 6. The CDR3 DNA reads TGTGCCAGCAGTGATTGGGACAGGGGATACAATTCACCCCTCCACTTT. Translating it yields CASSDWDRGYNSPLHF.

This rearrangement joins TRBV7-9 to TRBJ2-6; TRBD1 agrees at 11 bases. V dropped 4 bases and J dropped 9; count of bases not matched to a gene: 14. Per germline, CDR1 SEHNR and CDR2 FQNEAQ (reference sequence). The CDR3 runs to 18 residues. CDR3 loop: CASSSNSGTGGRDNVLTF. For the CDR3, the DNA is TGTGCCAGCAGCTCGAACTCCGGGACAGGGGGTCGCGACAACGTCCTGACTTTC.

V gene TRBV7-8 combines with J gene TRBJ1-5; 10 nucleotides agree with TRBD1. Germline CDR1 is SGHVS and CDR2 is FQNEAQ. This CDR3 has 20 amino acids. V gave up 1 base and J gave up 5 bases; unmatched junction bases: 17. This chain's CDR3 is CASSLGLLGTGALPYQPQHF. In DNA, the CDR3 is TGTGCCAGCAGCTTAGGTCTCCTGGGGACAGGGGCGCTACCCTATCAGCCCCAGCATTTT.

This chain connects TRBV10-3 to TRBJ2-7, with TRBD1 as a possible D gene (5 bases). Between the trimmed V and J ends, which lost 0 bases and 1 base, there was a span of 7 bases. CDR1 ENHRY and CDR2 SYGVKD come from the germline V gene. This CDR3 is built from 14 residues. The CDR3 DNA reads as TGTGCCATCAGTGAGTCCAGGGAATCCTACGAGCAGTACTTC. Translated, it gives CAISESRESYEQYF.

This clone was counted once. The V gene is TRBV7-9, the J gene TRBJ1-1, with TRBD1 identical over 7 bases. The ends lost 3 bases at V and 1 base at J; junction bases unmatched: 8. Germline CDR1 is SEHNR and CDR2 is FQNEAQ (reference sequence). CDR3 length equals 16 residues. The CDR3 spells CASSFYMGTENTEAFF. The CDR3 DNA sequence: TGTGCCAGCAGCTTCTATATGGGGACAGAGAACACTGAAGCTTTCTTT. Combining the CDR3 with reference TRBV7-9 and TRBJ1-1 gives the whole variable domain DTGVSQNPRHKITKRGQNVTFRCDPISEHNRLYWYRQTLGQGPEFLTYFQNEAQLEKSRLLSDRFSAERPKGSFSTLEIQRTEQGDSAMYLCASSFYMGTENTEAFFGQGTRLTVV.

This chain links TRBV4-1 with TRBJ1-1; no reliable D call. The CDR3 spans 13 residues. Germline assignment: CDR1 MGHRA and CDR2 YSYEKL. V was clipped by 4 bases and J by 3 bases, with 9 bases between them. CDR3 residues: CASSRSGDTEAFF. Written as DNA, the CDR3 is TGCGCCAGCAGCCGATCCGGGGACACTGAAGCTTTCTTT.

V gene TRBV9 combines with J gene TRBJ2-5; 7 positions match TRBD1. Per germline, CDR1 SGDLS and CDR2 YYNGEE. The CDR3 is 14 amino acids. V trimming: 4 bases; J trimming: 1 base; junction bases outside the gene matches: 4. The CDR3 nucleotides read TGTGCCAGCAGCCCACAGGGGCTCCAAGAGACCCAGTACTTC. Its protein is CASSPQGLQETQYF.

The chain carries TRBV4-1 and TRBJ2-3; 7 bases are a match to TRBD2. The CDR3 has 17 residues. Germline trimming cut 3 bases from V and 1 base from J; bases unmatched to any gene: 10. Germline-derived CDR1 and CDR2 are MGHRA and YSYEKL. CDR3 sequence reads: CASSHQREALRTDTQYF. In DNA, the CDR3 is TGCGCCAGCAGCCACCAGCGGGAAGCTCTGCGCACAGATACGCAGTATTTT.

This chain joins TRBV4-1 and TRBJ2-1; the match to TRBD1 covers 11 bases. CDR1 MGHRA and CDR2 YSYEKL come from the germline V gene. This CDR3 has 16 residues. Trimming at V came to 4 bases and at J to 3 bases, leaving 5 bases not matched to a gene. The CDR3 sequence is CASSLPGQGVYNEQFF. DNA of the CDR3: TGCGCCAGCAGCCTACCGGGACAGGGGGTCTACAATGAGCAGTTCTTC.

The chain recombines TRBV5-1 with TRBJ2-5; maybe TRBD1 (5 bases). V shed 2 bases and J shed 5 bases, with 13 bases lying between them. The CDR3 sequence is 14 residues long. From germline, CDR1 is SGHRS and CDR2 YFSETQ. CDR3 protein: CASSFGREGETQYF. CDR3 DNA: TGCGCCAGCAGCTTCGGCAGGGAAGGGGAGACCCAGTACTTC.

Here the CDR3 reads CASSPSIRRQATNEKLFF. The CDR3 DNA sequence: TGTGCCAGCTCACCCTCAATAAGACGCCAGGCAACTAATGAAAAACTGTTTTTT. The chain uses TRBV18 and TRBJ1-4, with D hard to call. Trimming removed 3 bases from V and 0 bases from J, with 17 bases in between. In germline, CDR1 is KGHSH, CDR2 LQKENI. The CDR3 runs 18 residues.

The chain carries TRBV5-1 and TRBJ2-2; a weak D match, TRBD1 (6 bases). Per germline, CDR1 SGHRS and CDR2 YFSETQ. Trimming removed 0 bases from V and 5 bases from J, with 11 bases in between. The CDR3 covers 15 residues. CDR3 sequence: CASSLEGTMTGELFF. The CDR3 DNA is TGCGCCAGCAGCTTGGAAGGGACAATGACCGGGGAGCTGTTTTTT.

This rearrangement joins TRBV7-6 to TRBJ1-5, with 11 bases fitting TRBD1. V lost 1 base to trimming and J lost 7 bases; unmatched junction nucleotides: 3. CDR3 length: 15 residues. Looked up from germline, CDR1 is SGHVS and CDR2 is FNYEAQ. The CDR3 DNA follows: TGTGCCAGCAGCTTAGGGGACAGGGGGGACCAGCCCCAGCATTTT. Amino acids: CASSLGDRGDQPQHF.